This TCR beta chain derives from a study of regulatory T cells in long-lasting Graves disease. Overall study context: A definition of persistent Graves' disease required over 5 years of antithyroid drugs plus positive TSH receptor antibodies.

Sample time point: persistent/refractory GD, antithyroid drugs over 5 years with positive TRAb. Generation of the TCR library employed RNA extracted from PBMCs. TCR beta libraries were built with iRepertoire HTBI primers and Arm-PCR of CDR3 regions. TCRdb re-derived calls from the multiplex PCR reads in MiXCR, one entry per CDR3 protein. Here the sample spans around 510,000 distinct CDR3 sequences, around 21% being singletons. Germline CDR1 reads LNHDA; CDR2 reads SQIVND (reference sequence). V was pared by 6 bases and J by 7 bases, with 13 bases between. This CDR3 has 13 residues. This clonotype has just a few counts.

The chain couples TRBV19 to TRBJ1-5; D not resolved. Here the sequenced sample was peripheral blood mononuclear cells (PBMCs), taken when the disease was refractory, from a patient treated with antithyroid drugs. This sequence was found in a female donor with Graves disease. CDR3 nucleotides: TGTGCCAGTAGGGGTAACGGGGTCCAGCCCCAGCATTTT. Amino acid sequence: CASRGNGVQPQHF. Drawing the rest from reference TRBV19 and TRBJ1-5, the complete variable domain is DGGITQSPKYLFRKEGQNVTLSCEQNLNHDAMYWYRQDPGQGLRLIYYSQIVNDFQKGDIAEGYSVSREKKESFPLTVTSAQKNPTAFYLCASRGNGVQPQHFGDGTRLSIL.